The source of this TCR beta chain is a study of cytomegalovirus exposure and HLA in healthy donors. About the study: Out of about 179 million T cells, an earlier analysis found more than 95 million unique TCR beta sequences in total.

The CDR3 length is 16 residues. With V trimmed by 5 bases and J by 6 bases, 15 bases remained unmatched. Germline-derived CDR1 and CDR2 are SGHTA and FQGTGA. The donors, nominally healthy at sampling, likely had unrecorded immune exposures. The table lists this clone with a count of one. The study ran its PCR with 60 Vbeta and 13 Jbeta primers. Clones were sequenced by immunoSEQ multiplex PCR, and TCRdb holds only the in-frame ones, with some missing. The data hold 90,000 to 130,000 clones, with less than 85% observed a single time. This TCR was recovered from a man aged 25 to 40 in good health and CMV-seropositive. The V and J genes are TRBV7-3 and TRBJ1-2, with 7 positions matching TRBD1. The sequencing sample was made of PBMCs. In DNA, the CDR3 is TGTGCCAGCAGCGTGGCGGGGGGCAGGGGGAGGAATGGCTACACCTTC. Translated, it gives CASSVAGGRGRNGYTF.